This T cell receptor (beta chain) derives from a study of PD-L1 blockade in urothelial cancer (dated by TCRdb to about 2017). Describing the broader study: All patients started therapy around 2014 and received atezolizumab 1,200 mg intravenously every 3 weeks. Patients had an ECOG performance status of 0 or 1 and had received between 0 and 3 prior chemotherapy regimens. Pretreatment tumor samples and matched peripheral blood, collected serially before and after atezolizumab treatment, underwent TCR sequencing. Durable clinical benefit was defined as a progression-free survival longer than 6 months, and TCR features were additionally tested against progression-free survival and overall survival. About 90% of the 29 patients were males with bladder-origin urothelial cancer, and about 65% of the roughly 30 reported a prior smoking history. Somatic, immune and clinical correlates of response to PD-L1 blockade with atezolizumab in urothelial cancer were the focus of an exploratory multi-omic analysis. In the same patients, whole exome sequencing and RNA sequencing of pretreatment tumors were performed in addition to TCR sequencing. Blood samples were analyzed at two time points: 3 weeks after treatment start (second dose) and 6 weeks after treatment start. Several patients achieved durable clinical benefit and some 21 did not. A median of about 140,000 T cells and tens of thousands of unique TCRs was obtained from blood samples, and a median clonality of around 0.08 was observed. Approximately 30 patients had pretreatment blood TCR-seq, some 25 had at least one posttreatment blood collection, and some 25 had tumor TCR-seq.

A total of under 35 patients with locally advanced or metastatic urothelial carcinoma, treated at Memorial Sloan Kettering on a trial protocol, made up the cohort. Peripheral blood mononuclear cells were collected pretreatment and during treatment, at between 1 and 8 total time points per patient. The Qiagen DNeasy Blood extraction kit was used to purify genomic DNA from total PBMCs and from tumor samples. Collected pretreatment and during treatment, PBMCs were isolated and stored as previously described. Synthetic TCR analog templates were spiked into each PCR so that absolute template abundance could be estimated from read counts. The immunoSEQ assay was used to amplify TCRbeta CDR3 regions from genomic DNA with bias-controlled V and J gene primers. Sequencing of rearranged TCRbeta segments was performed at approximately 20X coverage. As for the original processing: Clustering was used to correct sequencing errors, and CDR3s were annotated against IMGT to assign V, D and J genes. Out-of-frame and stop-codon sequences were excluded, and only productive TCRbeta rearrangements were used in downstream analyses. Clonality was calculated as one minus the Shannon entropy normalized by the log of the number of unique productive sequences. Clones differing between time points or between blood and tumor were identified by Fisher's exact test with Benjamini-Hochberg correction at adjusted p below 0.01. TCRdb provides this immuneACCESS table in a form limited to in-frame rearrangements. Some clones are lacking; in checked studies, under half of them reflect an unresolved V gene, and why the rest are absent is not known. The D gene and trimming were derived from the DNA, and the V and J assignments and clone size from that table. The sample table shows 75,000 to 90,000 clones, and 82% are seen once. The top ten constitute 9.5% of the sample.

This clone was seen only a few times. Its antigen is not yet known. One base away there is no much larger clone; base qualities are not given. Findings and caveats that apply to the study as a whole: Improved progression-free and overall survival was associated with having pretreatment peripheral blood TCR clonality below the median. Because of the small sample size (n of about 30) and the many exploratory analyses performed, the results are intended to be regarded as hypothesis-generating. At 3 weeks after the start of treatment, tumor-associated TCR clones in peripheral blood had expanded more in patients with durable benefit (n ≈ 24, p = 0.022).

The CDR3 numbers 15 residues from cysteine through phenylalanine. Solely the CDR3 DNA is kept, with 45 bases framed from the first base. CDR1 and CDR2, looked up from the germline V gene (reference sequence), are LNHDA and SQIVND. V loses 5 bases, J loses 0 bases, and the germline ends lie 11 bases apart. The source was PBMCs, collected around atezolizumab (anti-PD-L1) treatment. This receptor was obtained from a man in his sixties or seventies with urothelial cancer. The rearrangement combines TRBV19 with TRBJ1-3; TRBD1 could be the D gene, as 6 bases match. CDR3 sequence: CASSGTGYSGNTIYF. In nucleotide form, the sequence is TGTGCCAGTAGTGGCACAGGGTACTCTGGAAACACCATATATTTT.